Below are 30 T cell receptor beta chains sequenced from a single sample in a study of blood T cells in healthy people across ages. A second PCR, run for 7 to 11 cycles, used a sample-barcoded 5' primer plus a J-beta primer mix. TCRdb called the 5' RACE reads again in MiXCR, with one record for every CDR3 protein. The sample records 920,000 or so distinct CDR3 sequences, around 43% being singletons. Sequencing was performed on blood. The receptor set was obtained from a woman aged 55-70 years in good health.

This clonotype came up a few times. V usage is TRBV29-1 and J usage is TRBJ2-4; 11 bases are a match to TRBD1. CDR1 and CDR2 from the germline V gene are SQVTM and ANQGSEA. With 7 bases clipped from V and 13 bases from J, the junction kept 12 bases outside the gene matches. This CDR3 region has 13 residues. CDR3 nucleotides: TGCAGCGCCTTACTGGGACAGGGGGGGGAGCAGTACTTC. It yields the protein CSALLGQGGEQYF.

This chain joins TRBV6-2 or TRBV6-3 and TRBJ2-7; 11 positions agree with TRBD2. The CDR3 has 17 amino acids. V lost 6 bases to trimming and J lost 5 bases; unmatched junction nucleotides: 15. Germline CDR1 reads MNHEY; CDR2 reads SVGEGT. The CDR3 DNA is TGTGCCAGCAGCTCTACGCTAGCGGGAGGAGGGGTACACGAGCAGTACTTC. Its translation is CASSSTLAGGGVHEQYF.

The chain uses TRBV10-2 and TRBJ1-2, with TRBD1 as a possible D gene (5 bases). V was trimmed by 7 bases and J by 7 bases, leaving 13 bases between them. The CDR3 is 12 amino acids. Germline V gene sequence: CDR1 WSHSY, CDR2 SAAADI. CDR3 residues: CASTEQAAGYTF. DNA of the CDR3: TGCGCCAGCACAGAACAGGCGGCTGGCTACACCTTC.

The chain is built from TRBV13 and TRBJ2-1, with 10 bases identical to TRBD2. V was pared by 8 bases and J by 6 bases, with 10 bases of the junction left unmatched. Germline values: CDR1 PRHDT, CDR2 FYEKMQ (reference sequence). This CDR3 has 15 amino acids. The CDR3 spells CASGEAGGLPNEQFF. The DNA for the CDR3 is TGTGCCAGCGGCGAAGCGGGAGGGCTTCCCAATGAGCAGTTCTTC.

This clonotype was seen once. The rearrangement uses TRBV5-1 and TRBJ1-1, with TRBD1 as a possible D gene (6 bases). Germline values: CDR1 SGHRS, CDR2 YFSETQ. The CDR3 runs to 15 residues. Deletions cut 4 bases from V and 1 base from J, with 14 bases between. CDR3 bases: TGCGCCAGCAGCGGGGGGGGACAAAAGAACACTGAAGCTTTCTTT. This codes for CASSGGGQKNTEAFF.

The rearrangement links TRBV20-1 to TRBJ2-4; 11 bases line up with TRBD2. Losses at the gene ends were 5 bases for V and 6 bases for J; bases not matched to a gene: 6. Germline-derived CDR1 and CDR2 are DFQATT and SNEGSKA (reference sequence). There are 14 residues in the CDR3. The CDR3 coding sequence is TGCAGTGCTGGTATAGCGGGAGGGGGAAACATTCAGTACTTC. Translation gives CSAGIAGGGNIQYF.

This clonotype has just a few counts. The chain links TRBV24-1 to TRBJ2-1, with 7 bases that match TRBD1. The CDR3 consists of 14 residues. Trimming took 7 bases from V and 4 from J; bases not matched to a gene: 6. The germline gives CDR1 KGHDR, CDR2 SFDVKD. CDR3: CATSPLGQYNEQFF. CDR3 nucleotide sequence: TGTGCCACCAGCCCACTGGGACAGTACAATGAGCAGTTCTTC.

This sequence joins TRBV5-6 and TRBJ2-5; the match to TRBD1 covers 8 bases. Trimming removed 1 base from V and 4 bases from J; junction bases left unmatched: 3. Per the germline V gene, CDR1 is SGHDT and CDR2 is YYEEEE. CDR3 length equals 14 residues. The CDR3 nucleotides are TGTGCCAGCAGCTTGAGCGGACAGGGAGAGACCCAGTACTTC. Its protein product is CASSLSGQGETQYF.

The chain uses TRBV15 and TRBJ2-1, with TRBD1 matching over 9 bases. The J call may be mistaken, given a closer DNA end match to TRBJ2-7. The CDR3 is 15 amino acids. Germline V CDR1 and CDR2: LNHNV, YYDKDF (reference sequence). The CDR3 bases are TGTGCCACCAGCACCGGGACAGGGAATTACAATGAGCAGTACTTC. It specifies CATSTGTGNYNEQYF.

CDR3: CASSLLAGVETQYF. As DNA, the CDR3 is TGTGCCAGCAGCTTACTAGCGGGAGTAGAGACCCAGTACTTC. This chain uses TRBV7-9 with TRBJ2-5; 10 bases match TRBD2. The CDR3 is 14 residues long. Germline V lookup: CDR1 SEHNR, CDR2 FQNEAQ (reference sequence). The V segment lost 2 bases and the J segment 4 bases; nucleotides outside the gene matches: 1. The full variable domain, its missing parts supplied by reference TRBV7-9 and TRBJ2-5, is DTGVSQNPRHKITKRGQNVTFRCDPISEHNRLYWYRQTLGQGPEFLTYFQNEAQLEKSRLLSDRFSAERPKGSFSTLEIQRTEQGDSAMYLCASSLLAGVETQYFGPGTRLLVL.

Only a few counts were recorded for this clonotype. V gene TRBV14 combines with J gene TRBJ2-1; TRBD2 might be the D (6 bases). V was shortened by 5 bases and J by 2 bases, with 13 bases between the two germline ends. Germline V gives CDR1 SGHDN, CDR2 FVKESK. This CDR3 comprises 15 residues. The DNA for the CDR3 is TGTGCCAGCAGCAAGCGGGTCCCGACCTACAATGAGCAGTTCTTC. Encoded protein: CASSKRVPTYNEQFF.

The V call is TRBV6-5, the J call TRBJ2-5, with TRBD1 as a possible D gene (5 bases). The J call could be wrong; TRBJ2-4 is a better fit for the DNA end. The V gene's germline CDR1 is MNHEY and CDR2 SVGAGI. The CDR3 extends over 12 amino acids. CDR3 region: CASGVGAAIQYF. CDR3 bases: TGTGCCAGCGGTGTTGGGGCGGCCATTCAGTACTTC.

The chain recombines TRBV20-1 with TRBJ2-1; 9 nucleotides align to TRBD2. The CDR3 totals 14 residues. The germline V gene encodes CDR1 DFQATT and CDR2 SNEGSKA (reference sequence). V was pared by 3 bases and J by 1 base, with 1 base of the junction left unmatched. In DNA, the CDR3 is TGCAGTGCTAGGCTAGCGGGATCCTACAATGAGCAGTTCTTC. This codes for CSARLAGSYNEQFF.

This clonotype showed up just a few times. This chain links TRBV27 with TRBJ2-7; D ambiguous. CDR1 MNHEY and CDR2 SMNVEV come from the germline V gene (reference sequence). Trimming removed 4 bases at V and 3 bases at J, with 10 bases between. The CDR3 loop spans 13 amino acids. The CDR3, as DNA: TGTGCCAGCAGTTGGCAGTCCTACTACGAGCAGTACTTC. It encodes CASSWQSYYEQYF.

About this clonotype itself: A much larger clone lies one base from this, so it may be a read error. The V gene is TRBV20-1, the J gene TRBJ2-5; 7 bases agree with TRBD2. TRBJ2-7 explains the end of the DNA better; the J call may be wrong. CDR1 DFQATT and CDR2 SNEGSKA come from the germline V gene (reference sequence). CDR3 length: 14 residues. The CDR3 region has the DNA TGCAGTGCTACTGCGCCGGGGGGAAGGTACGAGCAGTACTTC. Amino acid sequence: CSATAPGGRYEQYF.

The chain carries TRBV18 and TRBJ2-5; D gene ambiguous. The DNA matches TRBJ2-7 better at its end, which makes the J call doubtful. The CDR3 is 13 residues long. Germline V gene sequence: CDR1 KGHSH, CDR2 LQKENI. The CDR3 sequence is CASSPSLDHEQYF. CDR3 coding DNA: TGTGCCAGCTCACCGTCCCTGGATCACGAGCAGTACTTC.

This clonotype has a handful of counts. J is TRBJ2-5 and V is TRBV30; D may match TRBD1 or TRBD2 (5 bases each). This CDR3 comprises 14 residues. V lost 4 bases and J lost 1, with 13 bases in between. CDR1 is GTSNPN, CDR2 SVGIG, per germline (reference sequence). The CDR3 nucleotides read TGTGCCTGGAACACGGGACGGGTCCAAGAGACCCAGTACTTC. Translation: CAWNTGRVQETQYF. The variable domain in full, with the rest retrieved from reference TRBV30 and TRBJ2-5, is SQTIHQWPATLVQPVGSPLSLECTVEGTSNPNLYWYRQAAGRGLQLLFYSVGIGQISSEVPQNLSASRPQDRQFILSSKKLLLSDSGFYLCAWNTGRVQETQYFGPGTRLLVL.

The DNA for the CDR3 is TGCGCCAGCAGCTTGGGGGTAGGACTAGCGAGCACAGATACGCAGTATTTT. Protein: CASSLGVGLASTDTQYF. This sequence joins TRBV5-1 and TRBJ2-3, with TRBD2 matching 9 bases. V was clipped by 0 bases and J by 0 bases; unmatched bases: 5. Germline V lookup: CDR1 SGHRS, CDR2 YFSETQ. The CDR3 is made up of 17 amino acids. The variable domain in full, with the rest retrieved from reference TRBV5-1 and TRBJ2-3, is KAGVTQTPRYLIKTRGQQVTLSCSPISGHRSVSWYQQTPGQGLQFLFEYFSETQRNKGNFPGRFSGRQFSNSRSEMNVSTLELGDSALYLCASSLGVGLASTDTQYFGPGTRLTVL.

This clonotype was detected only a few times. The rearrangement joins TRBV29-1 to TRBJ1-2; 11 nucleotides agree with TRBD1. This CDR3 region has 14 residues. The germline V gene has CDR1 SQVTM and CDR2 ANQGSEA. Unmatched junction bases numbered 2, after V lost 1 base and J lost 4 bases. The CDR3 sequence is CSVEGDRGVYGYTF. The CDR3 region has the DNA TGCAGCGTTGAAGGGGACAGGGGGGTCTATGGCTACACCTTC.

This clonotype appeared a few times. This rearrangement joins TRBV20-1 to TRBJ2-7, with D possibly TRBD1 on 5 matching bases. The CDR3 runs to 16 residues. With 8 bases removed from V and 4 bases from J, the gap between germline ends came to 27 bases. Germline V gives CDR1 DFQATT, CDR2 SNEGSKA (reference sequence). CDR3 protein: CSRQGGVETNPYEQYF. CDR3 sequence (DNA): TGCAGTCGCCAGGGTGGCGTGGAGACCAACCCTTACGAGCAGTACTTC.

The chain recombines TRBV12-3 or TRBV12-4 with TRBJ2-7; TRBD2 is a possible D gene (6 bases). The CDR3 extends over 14 amino acids. Trimming shortened V by 5 bases and J by 0 bases, and 11 bases separated the two germline ends. CDR3 sequence reads: CASSADGSSYEQYF. In DNA, the CDR3 is TGTGCCAGCAGTGCCGACGGGAGCTCCTACGAGCAGTACTTC.

The V gene is TRBV5-1, the J gene TRBJ1-1; 7 nucleotides match TRBD1. The CDR3 runs 15 residues. The germline CDR1 and CDR2 sequences are SGHRS and YFSETQ. V shed 4 bases and J 5 bases; nucleotides not matched to a gene: 11. CDR3 nucleotide sequence: TGCGCCAGCAGCCTCAGGGAGCAGGGGGGTACTGAAGCTTTCTTT. Translation: CASSLREQGGTEAFF.

The chain uses TRBV24-1 and TRBJ2-7; the D call may be TRBD1 or TRBD2 (5 bases each). The CDR3 sequence is 13 residues long. V shed 5 bases and J shed 8 bases, with 15 bases lying between them. Germline CDR1 KGHDR, CDR2 SFDVKD. CDR3 coding DNA: TGTGCCACCAGTGCCCCCGGGGCCCCGAAGCAGTACTTC. Protein: CATSAPGAPKQYF.

This clonotype was observed a few times. The chain employs TRBV12-3 or TRBV12-4 and TRBJ2-7; 12 bases line up with TRBD2. J gave up 5 bases and V 5 bases, and 19 bases lay outside the gene matches. CDR3 length: 19 amino acids. This CDR3 is CASSRVMLAGGPVYHEQYF. DNA of the CDR3: TGTGCCAGCAGTAGGGTCATGCTAGCGGGAGGGCCGGTATACCACGAGCAGTACTTC.

This clonotype appeared a few times. CDR3 coding DNA: TGTGCCAGCAGAACCGGGACAGGGGGCTGGGAGCAGTACTTC. Amino acid sequence: CASRTGTGGWEQYF. The chain links TRBV12-3 or TRBV12-4 to TRBJ2-5; TRBD1 matches 12 bases. The CDR3 runs to 14 residues. J gave up 11 bases and V 6 bases, and 10 bases lay outside the gene matches.

The chain couples TRBV11-1 to TRBJ2-1, with 8 nucleotides matching TRBD2. The V gene end was trimmed by 7 bases and the J gene end by 1 base; junction bases not matched to a gene: 27. From germline, CDR1 is SGHAT and CDR2 FQDESV (reference sequence). This CDR3 region has 22 residues. The CDR3: CASKSRLGKNSGKAGSYNEQFF. The CDR3 coding sequence is TGTGCCAGCAAATCCCGGCTGGGAAAGAATAGCGGGAAGGCAGGATCCTACAATGAGCAGTTCTTC.

This clonotype was found a few times. The chain employs TRBV4-1 and TRBJ2-1; the match to TRBD2 covers 12 bases. The CDR3 consists of 16 residues. The V gene's germline CDR1 is MGHRA and CDR2 YSYEKL. V lost 4 bases to trimming and J lost 9 bases; unmatched junction nucleotides: 10. CDR3 region: CASSPNLAGGPVEQFF. Here the CDR3 DNA reads TGCGCCAGCAGCCCAAACCTAGCGGGAGGGCCCGTTGAGCAGTTCTTC.

J is TRBJ2-1 and V is TRBV11-2; D perhaps matches TRBD2 (5 bases). With 5 bases removed from V and 15 bases from J, the gap between germline ends came to 17 bases. Looked up from germline, CDR1 is SGHAT and CDR2 is FQNNGV. This CDR3 spans 12 amino acids. The CDR3 DNA is TGTGCCAGCAGCCGGGAACAAGGTATATGGTTCTTC. This sequence encodes CASSREQGIWFF. Full variable domain (missing parts from reference TRBV11-2 and TRBJ2-1): EAGVAQSPRYKIIEKRQSVAFWCNPISGHATLYWYQQILGQGPKLLIQFQNNGVVDDSQLPKDRFSAERLKGVDSTLKIQPAKLEDSAVYLCASSREQGIWFFGPGTRLTVL.

The chain uses TRBV6-6 and TRBJ1-5, with D unresolved. CDR3 size: 13 residues. Trimming stripped 6 bases from V and 6 bases from J, with 12 bases between. Germline CDR1 reads MNHNY; CDR2 reads SVGAGI (reference sequence). The CDR3: CASRLSAGQPQHF. The CDR3 nucleotides are TGTGCCAGCAGATTGTCAGCCGGTCAGCCCCAGCATTTT.

This chain's CDR3 is CSASEISGANVLTF. CDR3 DNA sequence: TGCAGTGCTAGTGAGATCTCTGGGGCCAACGTCCTGACTTTC. The chain uses TRBV20-1 and TRBJ2-6; D uncertain. The ends were cut back, 3 bases at V and 0 bases at J, with 6 bases in the middle. The germline V gene has CDR1 DFQATT and CDR2 SNEGSKA (reference sequence). The length of the CDR3 is 14 residues.